Listed here is a single T cell receptor (beta chain). Its antigen is not known. CDR1 and CDR2 (germline): MDHEN, SYDVKM. J lost 5 bases, V lost 4 bases, and 11 bases had no gene match. The CDR3 has 17 residues. These data originate in a study of shared clonotypes between healthy human individuals. The naive CD8 population came from CD45RO-negative cells selected for CCR7, without terminally differentiated effector memory CD45RA+ cells. Among the donors, all were Caucasian adults who lived in Nashville, Tennessee. General observations from the study: Naive subsets generally exceeded memory subsets in estimated richness. Shared clonotypes: 4.5% to 6.5% naive CD4, about 3.5% naive CD8, about 2.2% memory CD4, approximately 0.4% memory CD8.

Running of the assay took place at deep level. Some clones are missing from TCRdb's copy, which holds only in-frame ones; the method was immunoSEQ multiplex PCR. Counted here are over 2,000,000 clones, just over 90% occurring once; the ten biggest clones make up more than 1.5%. The rearrangement uses TRBV28 and TRBJ2-1; 10 bases match TRBD2. The receptor comes from a man aged 18 to 29 in good health. Some clones in this sample may be carry-over from other donors' samples. Sequencing used naive CD8+ T cells from PBMCs. The CDR3 nucleotides read TGTGCCAGCAGTTCAGAGCGGGAGGGCCTTCCTAACAATGAGCAGTTCTTC. This gives the protein CASSSEREGLPNNEQFF.